These 29 T cell receptor beta chains originate from one sample sequenced in a study of T cells after yellow fever vaccination. TCRdb fed the 5' RACE reads into MiXCR, producing one record per CDR3 protein. The data hold hundreds of thousands of distinct CDR3 sequences, with 15% to 20% observed a single time. The material was PBMCs, obtained 15 days after the yellow fever booster vaccination. The receptors derive from a young man who received the YFV17D yellow fever vaccine.

This clonotype came up a few times. The CDR3 reads CSAEAGLSYEQYF. CDR3 coding DNA: TGCAGTGCCGAGGCAGGCCTATCCTACGAGCAGTACTTC. The chain uses TRBV20-1 and TRBJ2-7; D gene unclear. Germline CDR1 and CDR2: DFQATT and SNEGSKA (reference sequence). The V and J ends lost 6 bases and 1 base respectively, with 13 bases between them. The CDR3 loop spans 13 amino acids.

This chain uses TRBV5-8 with TRBJ1-4; 7 nucleotides line up with TRBD1. The CDR3 contains 15 residues. Germline V gene data show CDR1 as SGHTS and CDR2 as YDEGEE. V lost 3 bases to trimming and J lost 7 bases; unmatched junction nucleotides: 9. In DNA, the CDR3 is TGTGCCAGCAGCTCGTCGACAGGGAGGGGTGAAAAACTGTTTTTT. It specifies CASSSSTGRGEKLFF.

The chain employs TRBV20-1 and TRBJ2-3; either TRBD1 or TRBD2 may supply D (5 bases each). CDR3 size: 16 residues. The V gene's germline CDR1 is DFQATT and CDR2 SNEGSKA (reference sequence). The V gene lost 2 bases and the J gene lost 4 bases, with 19 bases spanning the gap. CDR3 DNA: TGCAGTGCTAGAATCCCGGGACCCCTCAGGGCAGATACGCAGTATTTT. Translation: CSARIPGPLRADTQYF.

The genes are TRBV12-3 or TRBV12-4 and TRBJ1-1; D is ambiguous. V was clipped by 7 bases and J by 4 bases, with 7 bases between them. This CDR3 has 11 residues. CDR3 region: CASNAGTEAFF. The CDR3 DNA sequence: TGTGCCAGCAACGCCGGCACTGAAGCTTTCTTT.

The V and J genes are TRBV20-1 and TRBJ2-1; maybe TRBD2 (6 bases). The germline gives CDR1 DFQATT, CDR2 SNEGSKA (reference sequence). The CDR3 extends over 11 amino acids. Trimming pared 5 bases from V and 6 bases from J, leaving 8 bases between. The DNA of the CDR3 is TGCAGTGCTGGGGACTTCAATGAGCAGTTCTTC. Translating gives CSAGDFNEQFF.

This clonotype showed up many times. The V call is TRBV11-2, the J call TRBJ1-1; D call uncertain. Germline V gene lookup returns CDR1 SGHAT and CDR2 FQNNGV. V lost 3 bases and J 1 base, leaving 6 bases between the germline ends. The length of the CDR3 is 13 residues. In DNA form, the CDR3 reads TGTGCCAGCAGCTTTGCAGAGAACACTGAAGCTTTCTTT. It encodes CASSFAENTEAFF.

This chain links TRBV10-2 with TRBJ2-7; possibly TRBD1 or TRBD2 for D (5 bases each). V was clipped by 0 bases and J by 3 bases, with 12 bases between them. The CDR3 runs to 15 residues. Per germline, CDR1 WSHSY and CDR2 SAAADI. CDR3 region: CASSESYRDDYEQYF. DNA for the CDR3: TGCGCCAGCAGTGAGTCTTATAGGGACGACTACGAGCAGTACTTC.

This clonotype was counted a few times. The rearrangement joins TRBV27 to TRBJ1-1, with 9 bases matching TRBD1. This CDR3 region has 14 residues. Germline CDR1 reads MNHEY; CDR2 reads SMNVEV (reference sequence). V was pared by 4 bases and J by 3 bases, with 3 bases of the junction left unmatched. This chain's CDR3 is CASSSNRGHTEAFF. The CDR3 DNA reads as TGTGCCAGCAGTTCGAACAGGGGGCACACTGAAGCTTTCTTT.

The rearrangement links TRBV3-1 to TRBJ2-1; 12 bases fit TRBD2. In germline, CDR1 is LGHDT, CDR2 YNNKEL (reference sequence). The length of the CDR3 is 15 residues. The J segment lost 9 bases and the V segment lost 0 bases, leaving 3 bases of the junction unmatched. In DNA, the CDR3 is TGTGCCAGCAGCCAAGAACTAGCGGGAGGAAGTGAGCAGTTCTTC. It codes for CASSQELAGGSEQFF.

This clonotype was picked up a small number of times. The V gene is TRBV23-1, the J gene TRBJ1-4; D is undetermined. TRBV23-1 is recorded as an ORF, its role being uncertain. V gave up 6 bases and J gave up 3 bases, with 11 bases separating them. The CDR3 is made up of 14 amino acids. CDR3 region: CASSVGRANEKLFF. Written as DNA, the CDR3 is TGCGCCAGCAGCGTAGGACGAGCTAATGAAAAACTGTTTTTT.

This clonotype showed up many times. The chain has TRBV7-2 and TRBJ2-1, with D perhaps TRBD1 (6 bases). This CDR3 has 14 amino acids. Germline lookup yields CDR1 SGHTA and CDR2 FQGNSA. V was cut by 1 base and J by 7 bases, with 11 bases left in between. This chain's CDR3 is CASSLGGTGNEQFF. The CDR3 region has the DNA TGTGCCAGCAGCTTAGGGGGAACAGGGAATGAGCAGTTCTTC.

This clonotype was seen more than once but under ten times. The chain employs TRBV4-3 and TRBJ2-7; D is uncertain. Trimming cost V 2 bases and J 1 base, with 12 bases left between them. Germline V CDR1 and CDR2: LGHNA, YSLEER. The CDR3 is 15 residues long. The CDR3 bases are TGCGCCAGCAGCCAAACCCTAGGTGAATCCTACGAGCAGTACTTC. It specifies CASSQTLGESYEQYF.

The V and J genes are TRBV7-2 and TRBJ2-3; no reliable D call. This CDR3 spans 12 amino acids. Trimming took 7 bases from V and 4 from J, leaving 9 bases between them. Germline V lookup: CDR1 SGHTA, CDR2 FQGNSA. CDR3 region: CASTPPADTQYF. CDR3 DNA: TGTGCCAGCACCCCCCCAGCAGATACGCAGTATTTT.

This clonotype showed up just a few times. The J gene is TRBJ2-7, the V gene TRBV20-1, with 7 bases aligning to TRBD1. CDR3 length: 16 amino acids. The V segment lost 6 bases and the J segment 0 bases; nucleotides outside the gene matches: 14. Germline values: CDR1 DFQATT, CDR2 SNEGSKA (reference sequence). In DNA, the CDR3 is TGCAGTGCAGGGGGCCCGCGGACAGGAAGCTCCTACGAGCAGTACTTC. Protein sequence: CSAGGPRTGSSYEQYF.

This clonotype was found a few times. The rearrangement uses TRBV6-2 or TRBV6-3 and TRBJ2-7; D unclear. Germline V lookup: CDR1 MNHEY, CDR2 SVGEGT. The CDR3 loop spans 15 amino acids. Trimming removed 6 bases at V and 0 bases at J, with 15 bases between. The chain's CDR3 is CASRPGSKASYEQYF. CDR3 sequence (DNA): TGTGCCAGCAGGCCCGGGTCCAAGGCCTCCTACGAGCAGTACTTC.

This sequence joins TRBV18 and TRBJ1-4; no firm D call. TRBJ2-2 explains the end of the DNA better; the J call may be wrong. Germline lookup yields CDR1 KGHSH and CDR2 LQKENI. The CDR3 sequence is 14 residues long. The chain's CDR3 is CASSPVPGGAELFF. CDR3 bases: TGTGCCAGCTCACCAGTTCCCGGCGGTGCGGAGCTGTTTTTT.

This clonotype was seen more than once but under ten times. V is TRBV5-5 and J is TRBJ2-7; D not resolved. Germline V gene sequence: CDR1 SGHKS, CDR2 YYEKEE (reference sequence). The length of the CDR3 is 13 residues. Trimming cost V 3 bases and J 1 base, with 8 bases left between them. The CDR3 region has the DNA TGTGCCAGCAGCTCCTGGGTATCCTACGAGCAGTACTTC. Protein product: CASSSWVSYEQYF.

The chain carries TRBV18 and TRBJ1-1; D gene unclear. The germline V gene encodes CDR1 KGHSH and CDR2 LQKENI. With 5 bases removed from V and 1 base from J, the gap between germline ends came to 5 bases. The CDR3 contains 12 residues. CDR3 loop: CASSTANTEAFF. CDR3 DNA sequence: TGTGCCAGCTCAACAGCGAACACTGAAGCTTTCTTT.

The chain uses TRBV18 and TRBJ2-4, with 14 bases identical to TRBD2. The CDR3 length is 15 residues. J gave up 8 bases and V 3 bases, and 3 bases lay outside the gene matches. Germline V lookup: CDR1 KGHSH, CDR2 LQKENI. The DNA of the CDR3 is TGTGCCAGCTCACCGGGGACTAGCGGGAGTGACATTCAGTACTTC. Its translation: CASSPGTSGSDIQYF.

This clonotype has only a few counts. The V and J genes are TRBV5-1 and TRBJ2-2, with a tentative D call TRBD1 (5 bases). The CDR3 length is 16 residues. Germline CDR1 SGHRS, CDR2 YFSETQ. The V end lost 4 bases, the J end lost 0 bases, and 13 bases lay between the germline ends. This CDR3 is CASSPTTEANTGELFF. In DNA, the CDR3 is TGCGCCAGCAGCCCGACGACAGAGGCGAACACCGGGGAGCTGTTTTTT.

J is TRBJ2-3 and V is TRBV7-2; D remains unclear. The CDR3 length is 13 residues. With 5 bases removed from V and 2 bases from J, the gap between germline ends came to 8 bases. Germline V gene sequence: CDR1 SGHTA, CDR2 FQGNSA. The CDR3 DNA reads as TGTGCCAGCAGCCCTAACCCCACAGATACGCAGTATTTT. Translated: CASSPNPTDTQYF.

The rearrangement links TRBV20-1 to TRBJ2-7; 13 bases match TRBD2. The CDR3 runs to 17 residues. With V trimmed by 3 bases and J by 2 bases, 10 bases remained unmatched. The V gene's germline CDR1 is DFQATT and CDR2 SNEGSKA (reference sequence). The CDR3 spells CSASATLLAGGPYEQYF. CDR3 nucleotide sequence: TGCAGTGCTAGTGCAACCCTACTAGCGGGAGGGCCCTACGAGCAGTACTTC.

The table lists this clonotype with a few counts. The chain uses TRBV7-2 and TRBJ1-2, with a weak D call TRBD1 (5 bases). V shed 5 bases and J shed 7 bases, with 20 bases lying between them. The germline V gene encodes CDR1 SGHTA and CDR2 FQGNSA. The CDR3 is 15 amino acids. This CDR3 is CASSPTPGTDFGYTF. CDR3 nucleotide sequence: TGTGCCAGCAGCCCTACCCCCGGGACTGATTTTGGCTACACCTTC.

This clonotype was seen many times. The genes are TRBV6-4 and TRBJ2-1; D possibly corresponds to TRBD2 (6 bases). Trimming shortened V by 2 bases and J by 5 bases, and 10 bases separated the two germline ends. This CDR3 is built from 14 residues. Germline-derived CDR1 and CDR2 are MRHNA and SNTAGT. This chain's CDR3 is CASSDGGADNEQFF. The CDR3 DNA reads as TGTGCCAGCAGTGACGGCGGGGCCGACAATGAGCAGTTCTTC.

Notes on this clonotype: One end of the junction does not line up with germline, which may come from a read error. The chain combines TRBV12-3 or TRBV12-4 with TRBJ2-5, with 15 bases matching TRBD2. The CDR3 has 18 residues. CDR3: CAISLAGTSGRRQETQYF. In DNA, the CDR3 is TGTGCCATCAGTTTAGCCGGGACTAGCGGGAGGAGGCAAGAGACCCAGTACTTC.

This chain connects TRBV20-1 to TRBJ2-5, with 7 positions matching TRBD2. V lost 5 bases and J lost 4; bases outside the gene matches: 7. The CDR3 covers 13 residues. Germline V gene data show CDR1 as DFQATT and CDR2 as SNEGSKA (reference sequence). CDR3 in amino acids: CSALRTSSETQYF. In DNA form, the CDR3 reads TGCAGTGCTCTCCGGACTAGTTCAGAGACCCAGTACTTC.

V gene TRBV7-2 combines with J gene TRBJ2-3; 11 bases agree with TRBD2. Trimming took 1 base from V and 4 from J; bases not matched to a gene: 4. This CDR3 is 16 amino acids long. Per germline, CDR1 SGHTA and CDR2 FQGNSA. Here the CDR3 reads CASSLVAGGPPDTQYF. CDR3 nucleotide sequence: TGTGCCAGCAGCTTAGTAGCGGGAGGGCCGCCAGATACGCAGTATTTT. Complete variable domain (other parts from reference TRBV7-2 and TRBJ2-3): GAGVSQSPSNKVTEKGKDVELRCDPISGHTALYWYRQSLGQGLEFLIYFQGNSAPDKSGLPSDRFSAERTGGSVSTLTIQRTQQEDSAVYLCASSLVAGGPPDTQYFGPGTRLTVL.

This clonotype was recorded a few times. The chain employs TRBV10-2 and TRBJ2-7; D gene uncertain. Between the trimmed V and J ends, which lost 0 bases and 4 bases, there was a span of 4 bases. CDR3 size: 12 residues. Germline V gene sequence: CDR1 WSHSY, CDR2 SAAADI. The CDR3 nucleotides read TGCGCCAGCAGTGAGTCCCTTTACGAGCAGTACTTC. Protein product: CASSESLYEQYF.

This clonotype has only a few counts. The chain uses TRBV4-2 and TRBJ2-7; 16 bases map to TRBD2. CDR1 is LGHNA, CDR2 YNFKEQ, per germline. The CDR3 sequence is 17 residues long. With 3 bases clipped from V and 1 base from J, the junction kept 3 bases outside the gene matches. The CDR3 coding sequence is TGTGCCAGCAGCCAGGGACTAGCGGGAGGGCCGTCCTACGAGCAGTACTTC. Residues: CASSQGLAGGPSYEQYF.